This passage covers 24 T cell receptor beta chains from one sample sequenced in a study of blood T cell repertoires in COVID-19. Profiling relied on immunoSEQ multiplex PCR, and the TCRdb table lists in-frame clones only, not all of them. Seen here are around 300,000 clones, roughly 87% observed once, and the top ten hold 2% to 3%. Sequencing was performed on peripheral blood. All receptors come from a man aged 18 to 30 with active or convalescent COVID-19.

Here the CDR3 DNA reads TGCGCCAGCAGTGAGTCCCGACTAGTTAACACCGGGGAGCTGTTTTTT. Amino acids: CASSESRLVNTGELFF. The chain uses TRBV10-2 and TRBJ2-2, with D possibly TRBD2 on 6 matching bases. The CDR3 has 16 amino acids. The V gene lost 0 bases and the J gene lost 2 bases, with 10 bases spanning the gap. CDR1 is WSHSY, CDR2 SAAADI, per germline.

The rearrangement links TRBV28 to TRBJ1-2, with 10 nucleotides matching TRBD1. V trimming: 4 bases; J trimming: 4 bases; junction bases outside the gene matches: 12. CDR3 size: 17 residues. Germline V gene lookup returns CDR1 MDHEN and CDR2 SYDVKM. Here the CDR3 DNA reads TGTGCCAGCAGTTCCCTCCCCGGGACAGGGGATAGCTATGGCTACACCTTC. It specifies CASSSLPGTGDSYGYTF.

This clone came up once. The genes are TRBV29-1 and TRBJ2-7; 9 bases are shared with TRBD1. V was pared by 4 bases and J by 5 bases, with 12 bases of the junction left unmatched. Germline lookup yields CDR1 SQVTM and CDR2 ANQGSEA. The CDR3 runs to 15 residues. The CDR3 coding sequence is TGCAGCGTTGCGCCGGTCGGGACAGGGCTCAACGAGCAGTACTTC. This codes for CSVAPVGTGLNEQYF.

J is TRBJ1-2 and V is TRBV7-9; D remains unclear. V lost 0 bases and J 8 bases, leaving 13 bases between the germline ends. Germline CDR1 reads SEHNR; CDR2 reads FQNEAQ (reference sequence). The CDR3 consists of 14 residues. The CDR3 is CASSLALAGLGYTF. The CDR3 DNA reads TGTGCCAGCAGCTTAGCGCTTGCTGGGCTGGGCTACACCTTC. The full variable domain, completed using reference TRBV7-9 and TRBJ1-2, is DTGVSQNPRHKITKRGQNVTFRCDPISEHNRLYWYRQTLGQGPEFLTYFQNEAQLEKSRLLSDRFSAERPKGSFSTLEIQRTEQGDSAMYLCASSLALAGLGYTFGSGTRLTVV.

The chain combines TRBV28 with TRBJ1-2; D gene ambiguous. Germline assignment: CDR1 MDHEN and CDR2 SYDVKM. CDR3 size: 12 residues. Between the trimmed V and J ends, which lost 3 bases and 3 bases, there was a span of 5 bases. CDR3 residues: CASSFFDYGYTF. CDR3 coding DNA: TGTGCCAGCAGTTTCTTTGACTATGGCTACACCTTC.

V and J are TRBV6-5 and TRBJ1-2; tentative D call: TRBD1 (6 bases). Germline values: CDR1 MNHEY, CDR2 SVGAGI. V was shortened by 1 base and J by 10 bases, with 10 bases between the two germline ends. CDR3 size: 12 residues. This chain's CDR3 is CASSYFGTTYTF. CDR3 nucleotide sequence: TGTGCCAGCAGTTACTTCGGGACAACCTACACCTTC.

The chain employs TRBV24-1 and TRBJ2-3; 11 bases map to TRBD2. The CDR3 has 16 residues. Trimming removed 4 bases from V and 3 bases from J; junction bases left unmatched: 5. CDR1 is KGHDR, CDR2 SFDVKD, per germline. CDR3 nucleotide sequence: TGTGCCACCAGTGACCGTAGACTAGCGGGAACAGATACGCAGTATTTT. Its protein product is CATSDRRLAGTDTQYF.

CDR3 DNA: TGTGCCAGCAGTGAGGGGGCCTTGGGCAGGGGGTTGAGACATCAGCCCCAGCATTTT. Amino acids: CASSEGALGRGLRHQPQHF. The rearrangement uses TRBV6-1 and TRBJ1-5; 7 bases map to TRBD1. V trimming: 3 bases; J trimming: 5 bases; junction bases outside the gene matches: 19. The CDR3 loop spans 19 amino acids. Germline V gives CDR1 MNHNS, CDR2 SASEGT.

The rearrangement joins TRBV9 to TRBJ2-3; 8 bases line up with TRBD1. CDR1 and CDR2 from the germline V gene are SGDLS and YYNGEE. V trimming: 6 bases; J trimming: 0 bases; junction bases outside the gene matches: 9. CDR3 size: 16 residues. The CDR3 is CASKRGTGSSTDTQYF. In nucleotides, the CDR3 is TGTGCCAGCAAACGTGGGACAGGCTCTAGCACAGATACGCAGTATTTT. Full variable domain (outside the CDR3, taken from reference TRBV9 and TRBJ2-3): DSGVTQTPKHLITATGQRVTLRCSPRSGDLSVYWYQQSLDQGLQFLIQYYNGEERAKGNILERFSAQQFPDLHSELNLSSLELGDSALYFCASKRGTGSSTDTQYFGPGTRLTVL.

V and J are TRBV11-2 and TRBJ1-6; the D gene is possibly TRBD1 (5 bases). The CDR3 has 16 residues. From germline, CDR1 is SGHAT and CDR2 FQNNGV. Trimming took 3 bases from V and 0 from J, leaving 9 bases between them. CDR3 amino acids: CASSLRGSSYNSPLHF. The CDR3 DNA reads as TGTGCCAGCAGCTTGCGGGGGAGCTCCTATAATTCACCCCTCCACTTT.

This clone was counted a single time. The CDR3 loop reads CASSLLFIEQGVTDTQYF. The CDR3 coding sequence is TGTGCCAGCAGCTTACTGTTTATCGAACAGGGGGTCACAGATACGCAGTATTTT. The chain employs TRBV7-9 and TRBJ2-3; the match to TRBD1 covers 8 bases. The CDR3 totals 18 residues. Germline V lookup: CDR1 SEHNR, CDR2 FQNEAQ (reference sequence). After removal of 2 bases from V and 2 bases from J, the junction contained 12 bases not matched to a gene.

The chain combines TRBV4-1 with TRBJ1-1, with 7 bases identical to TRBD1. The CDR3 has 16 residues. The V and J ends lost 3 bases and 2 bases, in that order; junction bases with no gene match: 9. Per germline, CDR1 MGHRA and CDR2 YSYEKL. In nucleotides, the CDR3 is TGCGCCAGCAGCCAGATACCGGGACAGCCTAACACTGAAGCTTTCTTT. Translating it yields CASSQIPGQPNTEAFF.

The CDR3 DNA reads as TGTGCCAGCAGCTTAGGGGACACTGAAGCTTTCTTT. Protein sequence: CASSLGDTEAFF. This chain links TRBV5-5 with TRBJ1-1, with D perhaps matching TRBD1 (5 bases). Trimming cost V 2 bases and J 3 bases, with 5 bases left between them. The CDR3 has 12 residues. Germline CDR1 reads SGHKS; CDR2 reads YYEKEE (reference sequence).

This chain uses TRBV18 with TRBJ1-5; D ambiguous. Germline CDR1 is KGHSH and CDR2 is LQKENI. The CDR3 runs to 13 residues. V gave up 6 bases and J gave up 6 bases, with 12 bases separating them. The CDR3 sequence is CASSQTTRQPQHF. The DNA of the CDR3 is TGTGCCAGCTCGCAGACGACACGTCAGCCCCAGCATTTT. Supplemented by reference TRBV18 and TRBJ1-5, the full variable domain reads NAGVMQNPRHLVRRRGQEARLRCSPMKGHSHVYWYRQLPEEGLKFMVYLQKENIIDESGMPKERFSAEFPKEGPSILRIQQVVRGDSAAYFCASSQTTRQPQHFGDGTRLSIL.

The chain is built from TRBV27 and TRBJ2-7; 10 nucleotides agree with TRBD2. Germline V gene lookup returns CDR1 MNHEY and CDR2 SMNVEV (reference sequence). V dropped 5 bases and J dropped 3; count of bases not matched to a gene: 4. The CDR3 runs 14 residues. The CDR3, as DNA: TGTGCCAGCAGTCTAGCGGGAGCCTTCTACGAGCAGTACTTC. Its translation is CASSLAGAFYEQYF.

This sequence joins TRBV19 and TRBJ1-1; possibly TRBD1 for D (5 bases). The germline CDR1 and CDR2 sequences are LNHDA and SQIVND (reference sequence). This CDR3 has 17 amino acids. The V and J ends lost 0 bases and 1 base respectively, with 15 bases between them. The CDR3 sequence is CASSIDLGQGRNTEAFF. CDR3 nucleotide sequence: TGTGCCAGTAGTATAGATCTGGGGCAGGGAAGGAACACTGAAGCTTTCTTT.

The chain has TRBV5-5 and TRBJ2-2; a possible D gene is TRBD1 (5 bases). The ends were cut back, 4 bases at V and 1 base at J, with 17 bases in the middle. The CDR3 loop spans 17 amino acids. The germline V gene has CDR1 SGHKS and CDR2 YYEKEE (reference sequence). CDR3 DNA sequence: TGTGCCAGCAGCCCTTGGCCAGGGAAGAAGAACACCGGGGAGCTGTTTTTT. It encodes CASSPWPGKKNTGELFF.

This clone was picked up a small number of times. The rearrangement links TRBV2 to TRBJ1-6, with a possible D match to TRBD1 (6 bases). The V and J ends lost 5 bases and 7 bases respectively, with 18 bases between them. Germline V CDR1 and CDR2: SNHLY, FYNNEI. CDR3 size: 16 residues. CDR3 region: CASSRTTGSWNSPLHF. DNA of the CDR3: TGTGCCAGCAGTAGGACGACAGGTTCCTGGAATTCACCCCTCCACTTT.

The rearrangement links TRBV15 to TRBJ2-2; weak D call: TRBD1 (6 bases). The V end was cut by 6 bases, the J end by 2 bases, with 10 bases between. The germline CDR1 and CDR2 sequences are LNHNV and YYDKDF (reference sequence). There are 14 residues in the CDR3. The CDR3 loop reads CATRRTENTGELFF. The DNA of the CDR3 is TGTGCCACCAGGCGGACAGAAAACACCGGGGAGCTGTTTTTT.

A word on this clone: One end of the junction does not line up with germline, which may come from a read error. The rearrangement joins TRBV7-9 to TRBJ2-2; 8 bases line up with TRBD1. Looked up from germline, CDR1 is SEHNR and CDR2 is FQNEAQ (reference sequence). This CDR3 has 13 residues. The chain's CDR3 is CAGRDRSTGELFF. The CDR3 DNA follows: TGTGCCGGCAGGGACAGGAGCACCGGGGAGCTGTTTTTT.

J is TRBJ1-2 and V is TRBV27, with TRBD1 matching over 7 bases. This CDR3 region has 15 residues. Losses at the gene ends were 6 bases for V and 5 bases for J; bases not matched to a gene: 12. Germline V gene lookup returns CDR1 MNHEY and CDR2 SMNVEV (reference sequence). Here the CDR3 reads CASRVTGAPGYGYTF. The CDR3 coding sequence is TGTGCCAGCAGGGTTACAGGGGCCCCTGGTTATGGCTACACCTTC.

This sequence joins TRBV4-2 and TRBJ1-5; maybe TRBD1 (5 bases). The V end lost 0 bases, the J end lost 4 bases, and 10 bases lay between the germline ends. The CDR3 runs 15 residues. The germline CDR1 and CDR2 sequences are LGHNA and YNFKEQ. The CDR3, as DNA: TGTGCCAGCAGCCAAGACCCGGCAGGGAATCAGCCCCAGCATTTT. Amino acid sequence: CASSQDPAGNQPQHF.

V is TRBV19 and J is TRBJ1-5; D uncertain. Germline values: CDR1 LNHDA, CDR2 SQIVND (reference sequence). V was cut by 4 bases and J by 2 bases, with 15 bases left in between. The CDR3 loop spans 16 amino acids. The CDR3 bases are TGTGCCAGTAGTACTGGGCTCTTGTCCGGCAATCAGCCCCAGCATTTT. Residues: CASSTGLLSGNQPQHF.

The CDR3 nucleotides read TGTGCCAGTAGTGAACAGTATAATTCACCCCTCCACTTT. Translation gives CASSEQYNSPLHF. The chain uses TRBV19 and TRBJ1-6; D uncertain. V lost 5 bases to trimming and J lost 4 bases, with 6 bases between them. Per the germline V gene, CDR1 is LNHDA and CDR2 is SQIVND (reference sequence). CDR3 length equals 13 residues.